The 25 T cell receptor beta chains presented below share a single source sample, sequenced in a study of T cell clonality in common variable immunodeficiency. Measured with immunoSEQ multiplex PCR; TCRdb has only the in-frame clones, and not every one. The sample includes around 32,000 clones, none of them occurring once. What was sequenced was peripheral blood mononuclear cells. The receptors were gathered from a person aged 18 to 69 in good health.

This clone was observed at least ten times. The read ends 3 residues early relative to the CDR3; the germline J gene fills the gap. The V call is TRBV7-9, the J call TRBJ2-1; 9 bases match TRBD1. The CDR3 consists of 15 residues. Germline V CDR1 and CDR2: SEHNR, FQNEAQ (reference sequence). J was trimmed by 6 bases and V by 3 bases; bases with no gene match: 6. CDR3 DNA, as far as it was read: TGTGCCAGCAGCTTCCGGGACAGGGAGGGCAATGAG. Translation: CASSFRDREGNE. The entire CDR3 protein is CASSFRDREGNEQFF.

At least ten counts were recorded for this clone. The CDR3 end falls 3 residues outside the read, so it is completed with the germline J gene. The chain carries TRBV7-9 and TRBJ2-1; D might be TRBD1 (6 bases). Germline V gene data show CDR1 as SEHNR and CDR2 as FQNEAQ (reference sequence). This CDR3 region has 14 residues. V lost 7 bases and J lost 7, with 17 bases in between. Partial CDR3 DNA: TGTGCCAGCAAGAGAGTGACAGGAGTAAATGAG. Translated, it gives CASKRVTGVNE. The full-length CDR3 reads as CASKRVTGVNEQFF.

This clone was seen ten or more times. Read sequence stops 3 residues before the CDR3 end, and the germline J gene provides the missing end. The chain is built from TRBV4-1 and TRBJ2-2; TRBD2 aligns across 11 bases. CDR1 is MGHRA, CDR2 YSYEKL, per germline. V trimming: 6 bases; J trimming: 6 bases; junction bases outside the gene matches: 15. CDR3 length equals 18 residues. CDR3 sequence reads: CASRRGGLAGGLAGELFF. The CDR3 bases that were read are TGCGCCAGCAGGCGTGGGGGCCTAGCGGGAGGTTTGGCCGGGGAG.

Note on this clone: Read sequence stops 3 residues before the CDR3 end, and the germline J gene provides the missing end. This chain links TRBV7-2 with TRBJ2-7; 9 bases match TRBD1. J was trimmed by 2 bases and V by 8 bases; bases with no gene match: 4. Per germline, CDR1 SGHTA and CDR2 FQGNSA. CDR3 size: 13 residues. The sequenced part of the CDR3 DNA is TGTGCCAGCCGGGGGACAGGGACCTACGAG. Protein sequence: CASRGTGTYE. The complete CDR3 reads CASRGTGTYEQYF.

Ten or more counts support this clone. Partial CDR3 DNA: TGTGCCAGCAGTGAAGCAGGGTTTGAGACC. It translates to CASSEAGFET. The entire CDR3 reads CASSEAGFETQYF. V gene TRBV6-1 combines with J gene TRBJ2-5, with D uncertain. The read stops 3 residues short of the end of the CDR3; the missing end is completed from the germline J gene. Per germline, CDR1 MNHNS and CDR2 SASEGT. The CDR3 totals 13 residues. The V gene lost 0 bases and the J gene lost 5 bases, with 7 bases spanning the gap.

This clone was picked up many times. The CDR3 extends 3 residues past the end of the read, so its final part is completed from the germline J gene. This chain uses TRBV20-1 with TRBJ2-1, with 7 bases aligning to TRBD2. Trimming removed 6 bases from V and 5 bases from J; junction bases left unmatched: 7. Per the germline V gene, CDR1 is DFQATT and CDR2 is SNEGSKA (reference sequence). There are 13 residues in the CDR3. CDR3 amino acids: CSAMGLLHNEQFF. The CDR3 bases that were read are TGCAGTGCCATGGGACTACTACACAATGAG.

Details on this clone: The read finishes 3 residues shy of the CDR3 end, and the germline J gene is used to complete it. This chain joins TRBV5-1 and TRBJ2-3; 8 nucleotides agree with TRBD2. Germline CDR1 is SGHRS and CDR2 is YFSETQ. This CDR3 contains 16 residues. Partial CDR3 DNA: TGCGCCAGCAGGGCCGGGACTAGAGGATCTTTGGAGACG. Residues: CASRAGTRGSLET. From start to end, the CDR3 is CASRAGTRGSLETQYF.

This clone was detected many times. Mismatch with germline at one junction end may stem from a read error. The read halts 3 residues ahead of the CDR3 end, with the missing end drawn from the germline J gene. J is TRBJ2-5 and V is TRBV7-7, with D perhaps matching TRBD1 (5 bases). CDR1 SSHAT and CDR2 FNYEAQ come from the germline V gene (reference sequence). This CDR3 is 14 amino acids long. CDR3 bases read: TGTGCTAGCAGCTTAGGGGCAGGGCAAGAGACC. Its protein product is CASSLGAGQET. The CDR3 in full is CASSLGAGQETQYF.

As to this clone: Read coverage stops 3 residues before the CDR3 terminus; the germline J gene supplies the remainder. This chain connects TRBV7-9 to TRBJ1-2; D not resolved. Germline assignment: CDR1 SEHNR and CDR2 FQNEAQ (reference sequence). The CDR3 spans 15 residues. CDR3 loop: CASSRRLAGEHDYTF. The sequenced part of the CDR3 DNA is TGTGCCAGCAGCCGTCGACTAGCGGGAGAACATGAC.

The table lists this clone with many counts. The CDR3 end is not reached by the read, which stops 3 residues before it; the germline J gene fills it in. The gene calls are TRBV7-2 and TRBJ1-2, with D possibly being TRBD1 (6 bases). CDR1 SGHTA and CDR2 FQGNSA come from the germline V gene. The length of the CDR3 is 13 residues. The covered CDR3 bases are TGTGCCAGCCGTATTACAGGGAATCGAGGC. The encoded protein is CASRITGNRG. The complete CDR3 reads CASRITGNRGYTF.

This clone was recorded many times. Read coverage stops 3 residues before the CDR3 terminus; the germline J gene supplies the remainder. The chain combines TRBV19 with TRBJ2-1; 7 bases match TRBD2. The CDR3 contains 15 residues. V was pared by 1 base and J by 1 base, with 1 base of the junction left unmatched. CDR1 LNHDA and CDR2 SQIVND come from the germline V gene (reference sequence). The sequenced part of the CDR3 DNA is TGTGCCAGTAGTATAGGGGGGGGTTCCTACAATGAG. It is translated as CASSIGGGSYNE. The full-length CDR3 reads as CASSIGGGSYNEQFF.

In this sample, this clone turned up many times. The read falls 3 residues short of the CDR3 end, and the missing part is taken from the germline J gene. The chain recombines TRBV7-3 with TRBJ2-1; 11 nucleotides line up with TRBD2. Germline CDR1 and CDR2: SGHTA and FQGTGA. The CDR3 is 15 amino acids. The V and J ends lost 4 bases and 7 bases, in that order; junction bases with no gene match: 6. CDR3 region: CASSWGLAVLNEQFF. The covered CDR3 bases are TGTGCCAGCAGCTGGGGACTAGCGGTACTGAATGAG.

There are a few counts of this clone. The CDR3 extends 3 residues past the end of the read, so its final part is completed from the germline J gene. The chain combines TRBV20-1 with TRBJ1-6, with D possibly matching TRBD1 (6 bases). Germline CDR1 and CDR2: DFQATT and SNEGSKA (reference sequence). The length of the CDR3 is 19 residues. V was cut by 4 bases and J by 0 bases, with 22 bases left in between. The DNA read from the CDR3 is TGCAGTGCTACCACCCCGAGATTCAGGGGTAACTCCTATAATTCACCC. This gives the protein CSATTPRFRGNSYNSP. From start to end, the CDR3 is CSATTPRFRGNSYNSPLHF.

This clone has a count of ten or more. The read stops 3 residues short of the end of the CDR3; the missing end is completed from the germline J gene. The V call is TRBV19, the J call TRBJ1-1, with D possibly matching TRBD1 (6 bases). Trimming removed 1 base at V and 3 bases at J, with 12 bases between. The CDR3 is 15 residues long. Germline V CDR1 and CDR2: LNHDA, SQIVND (reference sequence). The CDR3 spells CASSIVGGADTEAFF. The covered CDR3 bases are TGTGCCAGTAGTATAGTTGGGGGGGCGGACACTGAA.

Of note for this clone: The read finishes 3 residues shy of the CDR3 end, and the germline J gene is used to complete it. The rearrangement uses TRBV7-9 and TRBJ2-3, with 11 nucleotides matching TRBD2. CDR1 and CDR2 (germline): SEHNR, FQNEAQ (reference sequence). The CDR3 spans 15 residues. Partial CDR3 DNA: TGTGCCAGCAGCTTAGATGGGCTAGCGGGAGGCACG. Amino acid sequence: CASSLDGLAGGT. From start to end, the CDR3 is CASSLDGLAGGTQYF. The whole variable domain, filled in from reference TRBV7-9 and TRBJ2-3, reads DTGVSQNPRHKITKRGQNVTFRCDPISEHNRLYWYRQTLGQGPEFLTYFQNEAQLEKSRLLSDRFSAERPKGSFSTLEIQRTEQGDSAMYLCASSLDGLAGGTQYFGPGTRLTVL.

This clone showed up just a few times. Read sequence stops 3 residues before the CDR3 end, and the germline J gene provides the missing end. The chain couples TRBV30 to TRBJ2-1; 13 positions match TRBD2. V gave up 0 bases and J gave up 5 bases; unmatched junction bases: 1. Germline assignment: CDR1 GTSNPN and CDR2 SVGIG (reference sequence). This CDR3 is built from 15 residues. The CDR3 here is CAWSVGTSGNNEQFF. Partial CDR3 DNA: TGTGCCTGGAGTGTTGGGACTAGCGGGAACAATGAG.

At least ten counts were recorded for this clone. Coverage ceases 3 residues before the CDR3 finishes, and the germline J gene fills in the end. This chain joins TRBV7-2 and TRBJ2-1; 10 bases are shared with TRBD2. Germline loops: CDR1 SGHTA, CDR2 FQGNSA. This CDR3 has 15 residues. Trimming removed 4 bases from V and 7 bases from J; junction bases left unmatched: 7. The CDR3 spells CASSYLAGARNEQFF. The CDR3 bases that were read are TGTGCCAGCAGCTACCTAGCGGGAGCAAGAAATGAG.

This clone has at least ten counts. The read falls 3 residues short of the CDR3 end, and the missing part is taken from the germline J gene. The chain links TRBV5-1 to TRBJ1-4; D is possibly TRBD1 (5 bases). There are 14 residues in the CDR3. CDR1 is SGHRS and CDR2 is YFSETQ in the germline V gene. V lost 0 bases and J 6 bases, leaving 9 bases between the germline ends. CDR3 sequence: CASSLEGSHEKLFF. The CDR3 DNA, read in part, is TGCGCCAGCAGCTTGGAGGGGTCGCATGAAAAA.

Remarks on this clone: The read ends 3 residues early relative to the CDR3; the germline J gene fills the gap. This chain joins TRBV2 and TRBJ1-2, with D unclear. V lost 1 base and J lost 3, with 6 bases in between. CDR1 and CDR2 (germline): SNHLY, FYNNEI. The CDR3 consists of 13 residues. Incomplete CDR3 DNA: TGTGCCAGCAGTGAAGACAGATACTATGGC. It encodes CASSEDRYYG. The entire CDR3 is CASSEDRYYGYTF. The full variable domain, rest sourced from reference TRBV2 and TRBJ1-2, is EPEVTQTPSHQVTQMGQEVILRCVPISNHLYFYWYRQILGQKVEFLVSFYNNEISEKSEIFDDQFSVERPDGSNFTLKIRSTKLEDSAMYFCASSEDRYYGYTFGSGTRLTVV.

This clone was detected ten times or more. The sequence runs out 3 residues before the end of the CDR3; the remainder is reconstructed from the germline J gene. This chain uses TRBV20-1 with TRBJ1-4; TRBD1 agrees at 7 bases. From germline, CDR1 is DFQATT and CDR2 SNEGSKA (reference sequence). The CDR3 sequence is 13 residues long. Partial CDR3 DNA: TGCAGTGCTAGAGATCCCACAGGGGACAAA. It translates to CSARDPTGDK. The CDR3 as a whole reads CSARDPTGDKLFF.

The table lists this clone with many counts. The read stops 3 residues short of the end of the CDR3; the missing end is completed from the germline J gene. J is TRBJ1-2 and V is TRBV29-1; the match to TRBD1 covers 8 bases. CDR1 SQVTM and CDR2 ANQGSEA come from the germline V gene. The CDR3 is 11 amino acids. The V segment lost 7 bases and the J segment 7 bases; nucleotides outside the gene matches: 5. CDR3 DNA, as far as it was read: TGCAGCGACCAGGGGGCCGGTGGC. As protein: CSDQGAGG. The entire CDR3 sequence reads CSDQGAGGYTF.

This clone was found many times. The CDR3 end falls 3 residues outside the read, so it is completed with the germline J gene. The chain uses TRBV5-1 and TRBJ1-2, with D hard to call. There are 14 residues in the CDR3. CDR1 is SGHRS, CDR2 YFSETQ, per germline. The part of the CDR3 DNA that was read is TGCGCCAGCAGCTTGCTGTCCCCCGGGGAAGGC. Its protein product is CASSLLSPGEG. The CDR3 reads in full as CASSLLSPGEGYTF.

The sample holds a few counts of this clone. A read error may account for a junction end that differs from germline. The read terminates 3 residues ahead of where the CDR3 ends, so the germline J gene completes it. This sequence joins TRBV7-9 and TRBJ2-3; the D gene is possibly TRBD1 (6 bases). CDR3 size: 13 residues. The germline V gene has CDR1 SEHNR and CDR2 FQNEAQ (reference sequence). Partial CDR3 DNA: TGTGCCAGCAGTTTAGGGTCAGGGGAGACG. This codes for CASSLGSGET. The full CDR3 sequence reads CASSLGSGETQYF. The full variable domain, completed using reference TRBV7-9 and TRBJ2-3, is DTGVSQNPRHKITKRGQNVTFRCDPISEHNRLYWYRQTLGQGPEFLTYFQNEAQLEKSRLLSDRFSAERPKGSFSTLEIQRTEQGDSAMYLCASSLGSGETQYFGPGTRLTVL.

This clone was counted ten times or more. Read sequence stops 3 residues before the CDR3 end, and the germline J gene provides the missing end. The V gene is TRBV5-1, the J gene TRBJ2-1; TRBD2 is a possible D gene (6 bases). Trimming took off 5 bases at V and 7 bases at J, with 10 bases between the two ends. The CDR3 is made up of 12 amino acids. Germline V gives CDR1 SGHRS, CDR2 YFSETQ. The covered CDR3 bases are TGCGCCAGCAGACTAGCTAGTAATGAG. Translated: CASRLASNE. The complete CDR3 sequence is CASRLASNEQFF.

This clone was seen repeatedly, ten times or more. Read coverage stops 3 residues before the CDR3 terminus; the germline J gene supplies the remainder. The J gene is TRBJ1-2, the V gene TRBV5-5; a possible D gene is TRBD1 (6 bases). The CDR3 is made up of 15 amino acids. CDR1 and CDR2 from the germline V gene are SGHKS and YYEKEE (reference sequence). Deletions cut 6 bases from V and 4 bases from J, with 19 bases between. The CDR3 here is CASNFSTGTSYGYTF. Incomplete CDR3 DNA: TGTGCCAGCAATTTTTCGACAGGTACTTCCTATGGC.